These 3 T cell receptor beta chains share one sample of origin, sequenced in a study of tumor-infiltrating lymphocytes in primary liver carcinoma. From around 500 ng of total RNA, TCR beta-specific cDNA was reverse-transcribed using a constant-region primer. It was through three nested multiplex PCR rounds of slightly modified ARM-PCR that TCR beta libraries arose. TRBV1-TRBV30 forward primers paired with a C-beta reverse primer drove the first two PCR rounds, about 9 cycles each. TCRdb called the multiplex PCR reads again in MiXCR, with one record for every CDR3 protein. The table lists about 100,000 distinct CDR3 sequences, 55% to 75% of them singletons. Without any cell sorting, roughly 20-33 mg of bulk tissue yielded co-extracted RNA and DNA. Sequencing input: tumor-adjacent normal liver tissue. The source of these receptors is a man in his forties with primary liver carcinoma and hepatitis B virus infection.

This clonotype was seen only once. Compared with germline, one end of the junction differs, possibly owing to a read error. The rearrangement links TRBV29-1 to TRBJ2-1; TRBD1 aligns across 9 bases. Looked up from germline, CDR1 is SQVTM and CDR2 is ANQGSEA. This CDR3 region has 13 residues. DNA of the CDR3: TGCAGCGTTGAAGGACAGGGGGGTTATGAGCAGCTCTTC. Translated: CSVEGQGGYEQLF.

This clonotype occurred many times. V gene TRBV4-1 combines with J gene TRBJ2-6; D remains ambiguous. The CDR3 length is 17 residues. With 3 bases removed from V and 2 bases from J, the gap between germline ends came to 14 bases. The germline V gene encodes CDR1 MGHRA and CDR2 YSYEKL. This chain's CDR3 is CASSQLQEATGANVLTF. The CDR3 DNA reads as TGCGCCAGCAGCCAGCTACAAGAGGCTACTGGGGCCAACGTCCTGACTTTC.

Note on this clonotype: One end of the junction is discordant with germline, which a read error may explain. The V gene is TRBV2, the J gene TRBJ2-1; weak D call: TRBD2 (5 bases). The CDR3 has 14 amino acids. CDR1 and CDR2 (germline): SNHLY, FYNNEI. Written as DNA, the CDR3 is TGTGTCAGCAATGGAGGAGACTGGAAGAATGAGCAGTTCTTC. It yields the protein CVSNGGDWKNEQFF.